This T cell receptor (beta chain) originates from a study of CD8+CD57+ T cells in acquired aplastic anemia. Findings of the study overall: Simpson's diversity of CD8+ cells was not significantly different in patients compared with controls. Patients and controls were found to share 25 to 35 CD8+ CDR3 sequences.

Genomic DNA served as template for TCR beta VDJ and CDR3 profiling. TCRdb reprocessed the reads with MiXCR, giving one entry per CDR3 protein. The repertoire has hundreds of thousands of distinct CDR3 sequences, over 25% of them found once; the top ten carry less than 0.85%. This CDR3 has 14 amino acids. V lost 6 bases and J lost 3; bases outside the gene matches: 6. Germline V gene sequence: CDR1 MNHNS, CDR2 SASEGT. For sequencing, patients were chosen who had shown expansion of CD8+CD57+ cells by flow cytometry. Everyone among the patients had severe acquired aplastic anemia. This clonotype has a count of ten or more. Its antigen is still unknown.

Sample: sorted CD4+, CD8+, or CD8+CD57+ T cells (not recorded which) from PBMCs. The V gene is TRBV6-1, the J gene TRBJ2-7; TRBD1 agrees at 9 bases. The source is a human donor with aplastic anemia. The CDR3: CASSSRDRDYEQYF. The CDR3 DNA is TGTGCCAGCAGCAGCCGGGACAGGGACTACGAGCAGTACTTC.